One sample yielded the 25 T cell receptor beta chains listed below, sequenced in a study of PD-1 blockade in classical Hodgkin lymphoma. TCRdb keeps only in-frame clones here, not all; method: immunoSEQ multiplex PCR. In the table there are 80,000 to 100,000 clones, roughly 79% of which are singletons. The patients all showed relapse after autologous stem cell transplantation, while their brentuximab vedotin exposure varied. The sample in question was peripheral blood mononuclear cells (PBMCs), obtained before the second cycle of nivolumab. The origin of the receptors is a human donor with classical Hodgkin lymphoma.

The V call is TRBV18, the J call TRBJ2-7; 9 bases fit TRBD1. After removal of 2 bases from V and 3 bases from J, the junction contained 5 bases not matched to a gene. Germline V gene lookup returns CDR1 KGHSH and CDR2 LQKENI. This CDR3 region has 15 residues. This chain's CDR3 is CASSPGGTGRYEQYF. As DNA, the CDR3 is TGTGCCAGCTCACCAGGCGGGACAGGGCGCTACGAGCAGTACTTC.

The rearrangement uses TRBV6-5 and TRBJ2-1; D unresolved. The CDR3 length is 14 residues. The V gene's germline CDR1 is MNHEY and CDR2 SVGAGI. Trimming pared 5 bases from V and 7 bases from J, leaving 15 bases between. CDR3 region: CASSPLTKGNEQFF. CDR3 bases: TGTGCCAGCAGTCCCCTAACTAAGGGAAATGAGCAGTTCTTC.

Only one count was recorded for this clone. The chain recombines TRBV5-6 with TRBJ2-2; D ambiguous. The V end was cut by 4 bases, the J end by 2 bases, with 24 bases between. The germline gives CDR1 SGHDT, CDR2 YYEEEE. The CDR3 is 19 residues long. The CDR3 spells CASSRPRSAPQFNTGELFF. CDR3 nucleotide sequence: TGTGCCAGCAGCCGGCCAAGGAGCGCACCCCAGTTTAACACCGGGGAGCTGTTTTTT.

In its sample, this clone was seen once. The chain links TRBV11-2 to TRBJ1-2, with 9 bases lining up with TRBD1. This CDR3 contains 18 residues. Unmatched junction bases numbered 14, after V lost 5 bases and J lost 1 base. Germline CDR1 SGHAT, CDR2 FQNNGV. The CDR3 DNA is TGTGCCAGCAGCCCAGACCCGCGACGACAGGGGGTTAACTATGGCTACACCTTC. Its translation is CASSPDPRRQGVNYGYTF.

The rearrangement joins TRBV7-9 to TRBJ1-1; TRBD1 aligns across 8 bases. This CDR3 has 15 residues. CDR1 and CDR2 from the germline V gene are SEHNR and FQNEAQ (reference sequence). Unmatched junction bases numbered 8, after V lost 5 bases and J lost 3 bases. CDR3 protein: CASSVTGTGYTEAFF. For the CDR3, the DNA is TGTGCCAGCAGCGTCACCGGGACAGGCTACACTGAAGCTTTCTTT.

This chain uses TRBV29-1 with TRBJ2-1; 15 bases agree with TRBD2. The CDR3 sequence is 16 residues long. V lost 6 bases to trimming and J lost 3 bases; unmatched junction nucleotides: 6. Germline CDR1 and CDR2: SQVTM and ANQGSEA. CDR3 amino acids: CSVLPGLAGGYNEQFF. In nucleotides, the CDR3 is TGCAGCGTGCTCCCGGGACTAGCGGGAGGCTACAATGAGCAGTTCTTC.

The rearrangement links TRBV6-5 to TRBJ1-5; no clear D gene. Germline V gives CDR1 MNHEY, CDR2 SVGAGI. This CDR3 spans 16 amino acids. Trimming took off 1 base at V and 1 base at J, with 11 bases between the two ends. CDR3 in amino acids: CASSYFGRVSNQPQHF. The CDR3 DNA reads as TGTGCCAGCAGTTACTTCGGACGGGTAAGCAATCAGCCCCAGCATTTT.

V gene TRBV7-7 combines with J gene TRBJ2-1; the match to TRBD1 covers 8 bases. The CDR3 loop spans 17 amino acids. Germline V gives CDR1 SSHAT, CDR2 FNYEAQ (reference sequence). The V segment lost 0 bases and the J segment 3 bases; nucleotides outside the gene matches: 7. The DNA for the CDR3 is TGTGCCAGCAGCTTAGCCCCGCCGGGACAGGACTACAATGAGCAGTTCTTC. The encoded protein is CASSLAPPGQDYNEQFF.

The CDR3 DNA sequence: TGTGCCAGCAGCTTATTGGACAGAAAAAATCAGCCCCAGCATTTT. Encoded protein: CASSLLDRKNQPQHF. The genes are TRBV7-8 and TRBJ1-5, with TRBD1 as a possible D gene (6 bases). Looked up from germline, CDR1 is SGHVS and CDR2 is FQNEAQ. V was pared by 2 bases and J by 4 bases, with 12 bases between. This CDR3 region has 15 residues.

J is TRBJ1-1 and V is TRBV28; unclear D gene. CDR1 is MDHEN and CDR2 is SYDVKM in the germline V gene. The germline V and J ends were trimmed by 5 bases and 4 bases, with 17 bases remaining between them. This CDR3 region has 15 residues. The CDR3 sequence is CASSPPAGKGTEAFF. The DNA for the CDR3 is TGTGCCAGCAGTCCGCCGGCAGGAAAGGGCACTGAAGCTTTCTTT. Together with reference TRBV28 and TRBJ1-1, the CDR3 gives the full variable domain: DVKVTQSSRYLVKRTGEKVFLECVQDMDHENMFWYRQDPGLGLRLIYFSYDVKMKEKGDIPEGYSVSREKKERFSLILESASTNQTSMYLCASSPPAGKGTEAFFGQGTRLTVV.

The rearrangement joins TRBV5-4 to TRBJ2-5, with TRBD2 as a possible D gene (6 bases). CDR3 length: 16 residues. CDR1 is SGHNT and CDR2 is YYREEE in the germline V gene (reference sequence). Trimming removed 4 bases from V and 3 bases from J, with 19 bases in between. CDR3 sequence (DNA): TGTGCCAGCAGCCCCGATGCGGGACTTAGAAAAGAGACCCAGTACTTC. Amino acid sequence: CASSPDAGLRKETQYF. The full variable domain, rest sourced from reference TRBV5-4 and TRBJ2-5, is ETGVTQSPTHLIKTRGQQVTLRCSSQSGHNTVSWYQQALGQGPQFIFQYYREEENGRGNFPPRFSGLQFPNYSSELNVNALELDDSALYLCASSPDAGLRKETQYFGPGTRLLVL.

This clone was counted once. This chain uses TRBV5-1 with TRBJ2-5; D is perhaps TRBD1 (5 bases). V lost 4 bases to trimming and J lost 5 bases, with 15 bases between them. Germline CDR1 and CDR2: SGHRS and YFSETQ. This CDR3 is 14 amino acids long. In DNA form, the CDR3 reads TGCGCCAGCAGCCTGATGGGGCCGGCGGAGACCCAGTACTTC. This sequence encodes CASSLMGPAETQYF.

The genes are TRBV5-1 and TRBJ2-3; TRBD1 matches at 9 bases. With 3 bases clipped from V and 3 bases from J, the junction kept 8 bases outside the gene matches. Germline V CDR1 and CDR2: SGHRS, YFSETQ. The CDR3 length is 16 residues. The CDR3 reads CASSSGGGTGTDTQYF. The CDR3 DNA reads TGCGCCAGCAGCTCCGGGGGCGGGACAGGGACAGATACGCAGTATTTT.

The chain combines TRBV7-2 with TRBJ2-5, with a tentative D call TRBD2 (6 bases). This CDR3 has 15 amino acids. V gave up 2 bases and J gave up 2 bases, with 12 bases separating them. Germline CDR1 SGHTA, CDR2 FQGNSA. The chain's CDR3 is CASSLRRAGQETQYF. The CDR3, as DNA: TGTGCCAGCAGCTTAAGAAGGGCGGGACAAGAGACCCAGTACTTC.

J is TRBJ2-7 and V is TRBV28, with unresolved D. The CDR3 extends over 14 amino acids. Germline V lookup: CDR1 MDHEN, CDR2 SYDVKM. V was shortened by 3 bases and J by 1 base, with 10 bases between the two germline ends. The CDR3 bases are TGTGCCAGCAGTTTGGCGCAGCCTTCCTACGAGCAGTACTTC. Residues: CASSLAQPSYEQYF.

This clone came up once. J is TRBJ1-2 and V is TRBV25-1, with a weak D call TRBD1 (5 bases). Germline V lookup: CDR1 MGHDK, CDR2 SYGVNS. V gave up 8 bases and J gave up 0 bases, with 16 bases separating them. The CDR3 runs 15 residues. The CDR3 region has the DNA TGTGCCAGCGGCGGGAGTGGGGGGACTAACTATGGCTACACCTTC. Protein: CASGGSGGTNYGYTF.

The rearrangement uses TRBV7-7 and TRBJ2-5; 11 bases agree with TRBD1. V lost 5 bases to trimming and J lost 5 bases; unmatched junction nucleotides: 1. The CDR3 totals 13 residues. CDR1 SSHAT and CDR2 FNYEAQ come from the germline V gene (reference sequence). CDR3 nucleotide sequence: TGTGCCAGCAGCGGACAGGGGGCCGAGACCCAGTACTTC. This codes for CASSGQGAETQYF.

In its sample, this clone was seen once. CDR3 loop: CASSQTGNPPYNEQFF. The CDR3 DNA follows: TGCGCCAGCAGCCAGACAGGGAACCCCCCGTACAATGAGCAGTTCTTC. V gene TRBV4-1 combines with J gene TRBJ2-1; TRBD1 agrees at 7 bases. The CDR3 totals 16 residues. The ends lost 3 bases at V and 4 bases at J; junction bases unmatched: 9. Germline assignment: CDR1 MGHRA and CDR2 YSYEKL.

The table lists this clone with a few counts. The junction and the germline gene differ at one end; a read error may be behind it. This chain links TRBV12-5 with TRBJ1-4, with 9 bases lining up with TRBD1. This CDR3 spans 14 amino acids. CDR1 is LGHNT, CDR2 FRNRAP, per germline. CDR3 amino acids: CASALGTGREKLFF. The CDR3 DNA sequence: TGTGCTAGTGCTTTGGGGACAGGGCGGGAAAAACTGTTTTTT.

The J gene is TRBJ2-5, the V gene TRBV5-1, with 7 bases that match TRBD1. CDR3 size: 15 residues. V lost 1 base to trimming and J lost 5 bases; unmatched junction nucleotides: 8. Germline lookup yields CDR1 SGHRS and CDR2 YFSETQ. The CDR3 here is CASSLSRGRRETQYF. The DNA of the CDR3 is TGCGCCAGCAGCTTGAGCAGGGGGAGACGGGAGACCCAGTACTTC.

The chain links TRBV13 to TRBJ2-1, with no clear D. The CDR3 loop spans 13 amino acids. Per germline, CDR1 PRHDT and CDR2 FYEKMQ (reference sequence). The germline V and J ends were trimmed by 2 bases and 5 bases, with 7 bases remaining between them. In DNA, the CDR3 is TGTGCCAGCAGCTTAATAGGAAACAATGAGCAGTTCTTC. This sequence encodes CASSLIGNNEQFF.

V is TRBV7-9 and J is TRBJ2-1; the match to TRBD2 covers 9 bases. With 5 bases clipped from V and 2 bases from J, the junction kept 10 bases outside the gene matches. This CDR3 spans 17 amino acids. From germline, CDR1 is SEHNR and CDR2 FQNEAQ (reference sequence). CDR3 amino acids: CASSPPVLAGTYNEQFF. CDR3 DNA: TGTGCCAGCAGCCCCCCTGTACTAGCGGGTACCTACAATGAGCAGTTCTTC. Supplemented by reference TRBV7-9 and TRBJ2-1, the full variable domain reads DTGVSQNPRHKITKRGQNVTFRCDPISEHNRLYWYRQTLGQGPEFLTYFQNEAQLEKSRLLSDRFSAERPKGSFSTLEIQRTEQGDSAMYLCASSPPVLAGTYNEQFFGPGTRLTVL.

This sequence joins TRBV6-1 and TRBJ2-3, with D unresolved. V lost 0 bases, J lost 0 bases, and 10 bases lay in between. Germline V gene lookup returns CDR1 MNHNS and CDR2 SASEGT. This CDR3 has 16 amino acids. The CDR3 DNA follows: TGTGCCAGCAGTGAAGCGACGGCCGTCAGCACAGATACGCAGTATTTT. Translated, it gives CASSEATAVSTDTQYF.

This clone has a single count. The rearrangement uses TRBV6-1 and TRBJ1-2; D may be TRBD1 (6 bases). Germline values: CDR1 MNHNS, CDR2 SASEGT. This CDR3 is built from 15 residues. With 5 bases removed from V and 2 bases from J, the gap between germline ends came to 15 bases. DNA of the CDR3: TGTGCCAGCAGTCCTCTACTTCAGGGGAACTATGGCTACACCTTC. Protein sequence: CASSPLLQGNYGYTF.

This clone appeared a few times. The chain couples TRBV29-1 to TRBJ1-2; no clear D gene. Germline V gene data show CDR1 as SQVTM and CDR2 as ANQGSEA. The CDR3 length is 12 residues. V lost 1 base and J lost 4, with 7 bases in between. The chain's CDR3 is CSVEGQSYGYTF. CDR3 nucleotides: TGCAGCGTTGAAGGGCAGAGCTATGGCTACACCTTC.